This T cell receptor (beta chain) emerged from a study of T cells in Graves' hyperthyroidism and ophthalmopathy. This clonotype showed up just a few times. Amplification of TCR beta CDR3 regions used RNA as the template. The TCR CDR3 was amplified in a first-round RT-PCR using the HTBI primer set. TCRdb re-derived calls from the multiplex PCR reads in MiXCR, one entry per CDR3 protein. The sample records about 380,000 distinct CDR3 sequences, roughly 13% being singletons. These patients, aged 18 to 65, had recently diagnosed hyperthyroidism lasting under 2 months. This CDR3 is built from 16 residues. Germline values: CDR1 SEHNR, CDR2 FQNEAQ (reference sequence). V gave up 2 bases and J gave up 2 bases, with 13 bases separating them.

The genes are TRBV7-9 and TRBJ2-1; possibly TRBD2 for D (5 bases). This TCR derives from a young man with Graves' hyperthyroidism that later progressed to Graves' ophthalmopathy. Sequenced sample: blood. The CDR3 DNA reads as TGTGCCAGCAGCTTACCTCGGAGGCCTACCTACAATGAGCAGTTCTTC. Translating it yields CASSLPRRPTYNEQFF.